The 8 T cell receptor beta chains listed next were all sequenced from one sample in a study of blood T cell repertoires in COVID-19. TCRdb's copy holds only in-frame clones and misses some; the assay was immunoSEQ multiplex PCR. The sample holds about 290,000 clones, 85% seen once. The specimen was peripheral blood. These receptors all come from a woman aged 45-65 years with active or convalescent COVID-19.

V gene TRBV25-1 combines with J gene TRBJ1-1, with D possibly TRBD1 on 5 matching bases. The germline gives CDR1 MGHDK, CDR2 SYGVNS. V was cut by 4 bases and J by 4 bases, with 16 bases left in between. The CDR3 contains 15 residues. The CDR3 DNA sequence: TGTGCCAGCAGTGGCCAGACAGTTCGGTCCACTGAAGCTTTCTTT. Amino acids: CASSGQTVRSTEAFF. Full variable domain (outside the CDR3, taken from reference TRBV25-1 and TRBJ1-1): EADIYQTPRYLVIGTGKKITLECSQTMGHDKMYWYQQDPGMELHLIHYSYGVNSTEKGDLSSESTVSRIRTEHFPLTLESARPSHTSQYLCASSGQTVRSTEAFFGQGTRLTVV.

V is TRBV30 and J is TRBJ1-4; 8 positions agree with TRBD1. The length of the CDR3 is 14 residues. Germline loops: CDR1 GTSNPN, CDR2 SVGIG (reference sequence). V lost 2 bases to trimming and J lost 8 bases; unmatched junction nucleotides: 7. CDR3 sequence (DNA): TGTGCCTGGAGTCCGGGACAGGCTTCGGAAAAACTGTTTTTT. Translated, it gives CAWSPGQASEKLFF.

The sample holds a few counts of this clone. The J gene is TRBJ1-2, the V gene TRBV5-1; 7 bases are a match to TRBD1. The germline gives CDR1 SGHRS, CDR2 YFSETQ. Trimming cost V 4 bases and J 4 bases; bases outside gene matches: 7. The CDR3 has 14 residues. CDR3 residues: CASSPGQLLYGYTF. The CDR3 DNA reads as TGCGCCAGCAGCCCGGGACAGCTACTCTATGGCTACACCTTC.

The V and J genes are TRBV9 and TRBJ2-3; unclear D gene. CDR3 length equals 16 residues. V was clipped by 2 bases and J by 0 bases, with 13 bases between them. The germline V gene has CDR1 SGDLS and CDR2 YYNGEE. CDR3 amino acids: CASSVSSFGSTDTQYF. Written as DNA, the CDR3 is TGTGCCAGCAGCGTTAGTAGTTTTGGTAGCACAGATACGCAGTATTTT.

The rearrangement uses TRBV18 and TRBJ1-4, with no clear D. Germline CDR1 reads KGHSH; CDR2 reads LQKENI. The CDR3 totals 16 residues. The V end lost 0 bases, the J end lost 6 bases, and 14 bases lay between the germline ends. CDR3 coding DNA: TGTGCCAGCTCACCACCGAATGGTGAGAGGGATGAAAAACTGTTTTTT. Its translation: CASSPPNGERDEKLFF. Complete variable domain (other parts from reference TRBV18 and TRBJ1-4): NAGVMQNPRHLVRRRGQEARLRCSPMKGHSHVYWYRQLPEEGLKFMVYLQKENIIDESGMPKERFSAEFPKEGPSILRIQQVVRGDSAAYFCASSPPNGERDEKLFFGSGTQLSVL.

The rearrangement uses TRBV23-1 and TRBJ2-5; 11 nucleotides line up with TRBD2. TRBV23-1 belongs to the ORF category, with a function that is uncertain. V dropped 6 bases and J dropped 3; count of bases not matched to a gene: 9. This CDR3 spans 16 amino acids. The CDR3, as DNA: TGCGCCAGCAGGCCTCACCCGGGACTAGCGGAAGAGACCCAGTACTTC. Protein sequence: CASRPHPGLAEETQYF.

This CDR3 is CASRLTGGAEKLFF. The CDR3, as DNA: TGCGCCAGCAGACTCACAGGGGGCGCAGAAAAACTGTTTTTT. The gene calls are TRBV5-1 and TRBJ1-4; 9 nucleotides match TRBD1. V lost 5 bases to trimming and J lost 8 bases; unmatched junction nucleotides: 7. The V gene's germline CDR1 is SGHRS and CDR2 YFSETQ. The CDR3 runs 14 residues. The whole variable domain, remainder taken from reference TRBV5-1 and TRBJ1-4, is KAGVTQTPRYLIKTRGQQVTLSCSPISGHRSVSWYQQTPGQGLQFLFEYFSETQRNKGNFPGRFSGRQFSNSRSEMNVSTLELGDSALYLCASRLTGGAEKLFFGSGTQLSVL.

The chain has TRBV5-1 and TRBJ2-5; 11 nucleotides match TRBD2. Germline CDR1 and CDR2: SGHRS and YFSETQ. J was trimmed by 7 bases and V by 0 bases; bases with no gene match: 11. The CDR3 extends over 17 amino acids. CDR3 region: CASSLGTSGYPIGTQYF. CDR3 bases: TGCGCCAGCAGCTTGGGGACTAGCGGGTACCCCATCGGGACCCAGTACTTC. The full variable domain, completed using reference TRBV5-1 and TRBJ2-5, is KAGVTQTPRYLIKTRGQQVTLSCSPISGHRSVSWYQQTPGQGLQFLFEYFSETQRNKGNFPGRFSGRQFSNSRSEMNVSTLELGDSALYLCASSLGTSGYPIGTQYFGPGTRLLVL.